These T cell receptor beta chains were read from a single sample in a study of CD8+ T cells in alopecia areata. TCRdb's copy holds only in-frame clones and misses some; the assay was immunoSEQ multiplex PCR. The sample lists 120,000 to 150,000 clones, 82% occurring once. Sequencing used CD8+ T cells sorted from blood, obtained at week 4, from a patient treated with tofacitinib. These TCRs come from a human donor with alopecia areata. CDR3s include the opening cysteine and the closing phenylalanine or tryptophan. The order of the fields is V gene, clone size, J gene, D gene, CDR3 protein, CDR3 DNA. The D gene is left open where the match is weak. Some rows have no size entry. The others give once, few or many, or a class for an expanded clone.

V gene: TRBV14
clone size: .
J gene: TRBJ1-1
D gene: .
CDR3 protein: CASSSMNTEAFF
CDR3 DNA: TGTGCCAGCAGTTCCATGAACACTGAAGCTTTCTTT

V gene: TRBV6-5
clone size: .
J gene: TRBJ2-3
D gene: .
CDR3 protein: CASSSTSTDTQYF
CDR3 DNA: TGTGCCAGCAGTTCCACCAGCACAGATACGCAGTATTTT

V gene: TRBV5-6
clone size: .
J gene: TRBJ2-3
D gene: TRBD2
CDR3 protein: CASSPLELADTDTQYF
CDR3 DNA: TGTGCCAGCAGCCCCCTGGAACTAGCGGACACAGATACGCAGTATTTT

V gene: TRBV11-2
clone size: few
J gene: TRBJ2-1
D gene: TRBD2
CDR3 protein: CASSLMSAGGQNNEQFF
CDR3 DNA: TGTGCCAGCAGCTTAATGTCAGCGGGGGGTCAGAACAATGAGCAGTTCTTC

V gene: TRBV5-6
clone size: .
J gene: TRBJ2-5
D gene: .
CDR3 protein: CASSVDWGAKETQYF
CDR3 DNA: TGTGCCAGCAGCGTTGACTGGGGGGCCAAGGAGACCCAGTACTTC

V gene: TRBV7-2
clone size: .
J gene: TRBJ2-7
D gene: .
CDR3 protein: CASSLGVGGSYEQYF
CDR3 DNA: TGTGCCAGCAGCTTAGGGGTCGGAGGCTCCTACGAGCAGTACTTC

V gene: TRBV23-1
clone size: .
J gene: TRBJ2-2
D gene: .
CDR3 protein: CASSHIRSNRTGNTGELFF
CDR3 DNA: TGCGCCAGCAGTCACATTAGGTCGAATAGGACGGGGAACACCGGGGAGCTGTTTTTT

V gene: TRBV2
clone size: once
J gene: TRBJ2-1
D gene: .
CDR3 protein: CARGNSYNEQFF
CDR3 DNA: TGTGCCAGAGGGAATTCCTACAATGAGCAGTTCTTC

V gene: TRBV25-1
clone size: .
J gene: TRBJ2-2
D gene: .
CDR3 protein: CATSEISGTGELFF
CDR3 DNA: TGTGCCACCTCAGAAATTTCTGGAACCGGGGAGCTGTTTTTT

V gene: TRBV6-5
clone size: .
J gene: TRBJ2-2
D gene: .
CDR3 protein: CASSYFAGETTGELFF
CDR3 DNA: TGTGCCAGCAGTTACTTTGCAGGGGAGACCACCGGGGAGCTGTTTTTT

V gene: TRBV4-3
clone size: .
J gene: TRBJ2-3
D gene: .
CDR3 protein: CASSQDRGRGGTDTQYF
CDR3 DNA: TGCGCCAGCAGCCAAGATAGGGGTCGCGGGGGCACAGATACGCAGTATTTT

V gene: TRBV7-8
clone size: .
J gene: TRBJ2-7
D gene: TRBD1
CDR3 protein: CASSSRQGSTYEQYF
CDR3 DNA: TGTGCCAGCAGCTCCCGACAGGGGTCTACCTACGAGCAGTACTTC

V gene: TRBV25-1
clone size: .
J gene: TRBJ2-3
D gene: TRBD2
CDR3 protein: CASSEYSGGSTDTQYF
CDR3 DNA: TGTGCCAGCAGTGAATACAGCGGGGGGAGCACAGATACGCAGTATTTT

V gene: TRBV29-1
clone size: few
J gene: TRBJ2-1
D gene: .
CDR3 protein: CSVGQSSYNEQFF
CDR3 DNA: TGCAGCGTAGGACAGAGCTCCTACAATGAGCAGTTCTTC

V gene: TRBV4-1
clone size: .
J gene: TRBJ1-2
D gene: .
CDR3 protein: CASNGDPGTPANYGYTF
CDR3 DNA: TGCGCCAGCAACGGGGACCCCGGGACACCAGCTAACTATGGCTACACCTTC

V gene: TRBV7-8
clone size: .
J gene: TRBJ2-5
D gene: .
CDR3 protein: CASRGSGSGKETQYF
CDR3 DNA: TGTGCCAGCAGAGGGTCGGGTAGCGGCAAAGAGACCCAGTACTTC

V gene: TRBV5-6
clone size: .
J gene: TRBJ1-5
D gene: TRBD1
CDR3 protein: CASSPGQGIQPQHF
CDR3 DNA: TGTGCCAGCAGCCCTGGACAGGGAATTCAGCCCCAGCATTTT

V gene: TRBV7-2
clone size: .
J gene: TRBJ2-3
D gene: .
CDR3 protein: CASSPWTSGDTQYF
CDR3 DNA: TGTGCCAGCAGCCCCTGGACCTCTGGAGATACGCAGTATTTT

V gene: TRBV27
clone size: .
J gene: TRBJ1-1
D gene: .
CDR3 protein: CASSLLFGGMNTEAFF
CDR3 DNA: TGTGCCAGCAGTTTACTTTTTGGTGGGATGAACACTGAAGCTTTCTTT

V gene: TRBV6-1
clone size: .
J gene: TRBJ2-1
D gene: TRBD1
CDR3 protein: CASSTTGGAVYEQFF
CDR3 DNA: TGTGCCAGCAGTACTACAGGGGGCGCGGTCTATGAGCAGTTCTTC

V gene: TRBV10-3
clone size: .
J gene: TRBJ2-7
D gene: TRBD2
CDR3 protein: CAISLGLAGKTYEQYF
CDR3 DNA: TGTGCCATCAGTCTCGGACTAGCGGGGAAAACTTACGAGCAGTACTTC

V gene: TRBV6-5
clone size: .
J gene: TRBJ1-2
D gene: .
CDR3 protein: CASSPLAKDGYTF
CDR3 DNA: TGTGCCAGCAGTCCACTAGCGAAGGATGGCTACACCTTC

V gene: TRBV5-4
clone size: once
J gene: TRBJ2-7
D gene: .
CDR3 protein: CASSLSGRASSYEQYF
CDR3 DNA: TGTGCCAGCAGCTTGTCTGGACGGGCGAGCTCCTACGAGCAGTACTTC

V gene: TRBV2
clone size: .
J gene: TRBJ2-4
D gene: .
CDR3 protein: CASSDLTDIQYF
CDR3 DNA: TGTGCCAGCAGTGACCTTACGGACATTCAGTACTTC

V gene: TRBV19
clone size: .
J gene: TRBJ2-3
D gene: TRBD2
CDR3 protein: CASSITSGVDTQYF
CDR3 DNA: TGTGCCAGTAGTATAACTAGCGGGGTAGATACGCAGTATTTT

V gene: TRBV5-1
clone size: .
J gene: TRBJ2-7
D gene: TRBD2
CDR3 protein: CASSLVGSGAPSYEQYF
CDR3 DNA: TGCGCCAGCAGCTTGGTGGGTAGCGGGGCGCCCTCCTACGAGCAGTACTTC

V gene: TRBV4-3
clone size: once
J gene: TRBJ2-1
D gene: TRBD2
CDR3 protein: CASSQDSGGTYNEQFF
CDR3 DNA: TGCGCCAGCAGCCAAGATTCCGGGGGGACCTACAATGAGCAGTTCTTC

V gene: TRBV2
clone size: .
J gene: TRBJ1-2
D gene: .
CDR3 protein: CASSEVVGNYGYTF
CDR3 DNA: TGTGCCAGCAGTGAAGTGGTAGGGAACTATGGCTACACCTTC

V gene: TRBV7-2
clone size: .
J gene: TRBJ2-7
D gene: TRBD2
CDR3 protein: CASKDGAGGPYEQYF
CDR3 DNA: TGTGCCAGCAAGGATGGAGCGGGGGGCCCCTACGAGCAGTACTTC

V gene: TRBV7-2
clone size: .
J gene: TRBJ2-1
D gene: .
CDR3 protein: CASSPDGNEQFF
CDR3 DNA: TGTGCCAGCAGCCCAGATGGGAATGAGCAGTTCTTC

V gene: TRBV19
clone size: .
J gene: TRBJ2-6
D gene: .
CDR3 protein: CASSIEGPTGSGANVLTF
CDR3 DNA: TGTGCCAGTAGTATAGAGGGTCCGACTGGCTCTGGGGCCAACGTCCTGACTTTC

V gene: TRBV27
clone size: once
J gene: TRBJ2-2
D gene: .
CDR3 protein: CASSLSTKGTGELFF
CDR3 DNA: TGTGCCAGCAGTTTATCGACCAAGGGCACCGGGGAGCTGTTTTTT

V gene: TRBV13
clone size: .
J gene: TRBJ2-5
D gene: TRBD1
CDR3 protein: CASSLTGGVETQYF
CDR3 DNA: TGTGCCAGCAGCTTGACAGGGGGAGTGGAGACCCAGTACTTC

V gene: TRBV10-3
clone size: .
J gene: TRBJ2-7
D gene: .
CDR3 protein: CAISDVDYEQYF
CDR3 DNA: TGTGCCATCAGTGACGTGGACTACGAGCAGTACTTC

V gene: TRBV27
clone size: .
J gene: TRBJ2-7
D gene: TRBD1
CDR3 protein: CASSQQGEKDYEQYF
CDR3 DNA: TGTGCCAGCAGTCAACAGGGGGAGAAAGACTACGAGCAGTACTTC

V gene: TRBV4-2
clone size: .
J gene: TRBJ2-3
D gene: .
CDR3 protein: CASSLDETLRPNTQYF
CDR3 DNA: TGTGCCAGCAGCCTAGATGAGACACTTCGACCAAATACGCAGTATTTT

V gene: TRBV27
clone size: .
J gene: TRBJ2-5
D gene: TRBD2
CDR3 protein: CASSLRTSGGFGETQYF
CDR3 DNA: TGTGCCAGCAGTTTACGGACTAGCGGGGGGTTTGGAGAGACCCAGTACTTC

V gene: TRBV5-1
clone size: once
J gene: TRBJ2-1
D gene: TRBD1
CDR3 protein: CASSFRQGWANEQFF
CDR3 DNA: TGCGCCAGCAGCTTTCGACAGGGGTGGGCCAATGAGCAGTTCTTC

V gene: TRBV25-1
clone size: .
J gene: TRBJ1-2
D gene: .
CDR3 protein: CAGSDPGGNYGYTF
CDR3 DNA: TGTGCCGGCAGTGACCCTGGAGGGAACTATGGCTACACCTTC

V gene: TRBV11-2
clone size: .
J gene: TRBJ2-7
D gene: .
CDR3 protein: CASSLGTLYEQYF
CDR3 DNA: TGTGCCAGCAGCTTAGGGACTCTCTACGAGCAGTACTTC

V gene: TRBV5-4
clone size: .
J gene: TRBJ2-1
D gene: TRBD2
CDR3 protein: CASSSGTSGGAQFF
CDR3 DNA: TGTGCCAGCAGCTCCGGGACTAGCGGGGGGGCACAGTTCTTC

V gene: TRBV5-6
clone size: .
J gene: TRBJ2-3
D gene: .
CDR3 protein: CASTGELTDTQYF
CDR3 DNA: TGTGCCAGCACAGGGGAGCTCACAGATACGCAGTATTTT

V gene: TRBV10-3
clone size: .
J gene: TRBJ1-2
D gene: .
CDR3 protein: CAITGSRGFNNGCTF
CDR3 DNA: TGTGCCATCACTGGTTCCCGAGGGTTTAACAATGGCTGCACCTTC

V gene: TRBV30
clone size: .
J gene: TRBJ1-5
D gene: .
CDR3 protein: CAWTYGHHSNQPQHF
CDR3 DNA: TGTGCCTGGACTTACGGACATCATAGCAATCAGCCCCAGCATTTT

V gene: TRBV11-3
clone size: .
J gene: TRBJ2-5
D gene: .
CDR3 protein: CASRGRGETQYF
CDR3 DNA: TGTGCCAGCAGGGGCCGTGGGGAGACCCAGTACTTC

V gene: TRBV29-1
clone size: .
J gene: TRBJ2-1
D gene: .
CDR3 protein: CSVEEGVSHQQFF
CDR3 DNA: TGCAGCGTTGAAGAAGGGGTTAGCCATCAGCAGTTCTTC

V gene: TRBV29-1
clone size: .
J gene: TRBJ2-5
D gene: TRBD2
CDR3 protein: CSVERTSGGRETQYF
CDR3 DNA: TGCAGCGTTGAAAGAACTAGCGGGGGAAGGGAGACCCAGTACTTC

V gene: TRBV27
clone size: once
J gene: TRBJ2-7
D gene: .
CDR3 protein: CASRRPFYEQYF
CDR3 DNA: TGTGCCAGCCGGAGGCCATTCTACGAGCAGTACTTC

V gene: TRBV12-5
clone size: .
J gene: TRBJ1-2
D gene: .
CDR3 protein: CASGPSVGNYGYTF
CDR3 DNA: TGTGCTAGTGGTCCGTCCGTGGGAAACTATGGCTACACCTTC

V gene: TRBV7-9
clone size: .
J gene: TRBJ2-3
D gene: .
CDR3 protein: CASSLHSKREDTQYF
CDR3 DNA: TGTGCCAGCAGCTTACACTCCAAAAGGGAGGATACGCAGTATTTT

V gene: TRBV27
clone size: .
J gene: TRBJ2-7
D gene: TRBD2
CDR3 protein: CASSSGGSYEQYF
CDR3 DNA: TGTGCCAGCAGTAGCGGGGGCTCCTACGAGCAGTACTTC

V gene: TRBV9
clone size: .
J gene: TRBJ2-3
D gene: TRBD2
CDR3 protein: CASSPGPYKLAIDTQYF
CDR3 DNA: TGTGCCAGCAGCCCCGGCCCGTACAAACTAGCGATAGATACGCAGTATTTT

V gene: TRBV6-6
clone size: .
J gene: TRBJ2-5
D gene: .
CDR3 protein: CASSYGRYQETQYF
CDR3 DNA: TGTGCCAGCAGTTACGGGAGGTACCAAGAGACCCAGTACTTC

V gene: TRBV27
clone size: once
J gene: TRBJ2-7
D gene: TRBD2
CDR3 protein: CASSGGSQGNEQYF
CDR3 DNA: TGTGCCAGCAGTGGCGGGAGTCAGGGAAACGAGCAGTACTTC